This T cell receptor (beta chain) was recorded in a study of blood T cell repertoires in COVID-19. This clone was recorded only once. Participants were placed into cohorts based on the clinical history they reported. This CDR3 contains 15 residues. Germline values: CDR1 KGHSH, CDR2 LQKENI. V was clipped by 0 bases and J by 2 bases, with 11 bases between them. Clones were sequenced by immunoSEQ multiplex PCR, and TCRdb holds only the in-frame ones, with some missing. The sample lists under 250,000 clones, approximately 89% occurring once. This sequence joins TRBV18 and TRBJ2-7; weak D call: TRBD2 (5 bases). This receptor was identified in a young woman with acute COVID-19. The sample comprised PBMCs or T cells enriched from blood (not recorded which). CDR3 protein: CASSPPLSGAYEQYF. The CDR3 DNA is TGTGCCAGCTCACCACCGCTGAGCGGAGCCTACGAGCAGTACTTC.